The 5 T cell receptor beta chains given below trace back to one sample, sequenced in a study of OX40 agonist ivuxolimab in advanced cancers. Sequenced by immunoSEQ multiplex PCR; TCRdb stores in-frame clones only, minus some. The repertoire consists of roughly 80,000 clones, with approximately 79% occurring once and the leading ten covering around 1.5%. Material: CD4+ or CD8+ T cells sorted from blood, obtained in a trial of the OX40 agonist ivuxolimab. All receptors come from an adult with an advanced solid tumor such as melanoma, head and neck, liver or kidney cancer.

This clone was counted once. The chain is built from TRBV11-2 and TRBJ1-4; 9 bases are shared with TRBD1. Germline values: CDR1 SGHAT, CDR2 FQNNGV. Germline trimming cut 5 bases from V and 8 bases from J; bases unmatched to any gene: 21. The CDR3 extends over 19 amino acids. The CDR3 DNA sequence: TGTGCCAGCAGCCCGGCCCCAAATGGGACAGGGATATTCGGGGAAAAACTGTTTTTT. Amino acids: CASSPAPNGTGIFGEKLFF.

This clone was detected a few times. The gene calls are TRBV6-6 and TRBJ1-1; D unclear. This CDR3 has 15 residues. Germline CDR1 MNHNY, CDR2 SVGAGI (reference sequence). V lost 7 bases to trimming and J lost 0 bases, with 15 bases between them. The CDR3 sequence: CASTSGDGMNTEAFF. The CDR3 DNA is TGTGCCAGCACCTCCGGTGATGGGATGAACACTGAAGCTTTCTTT.

J is TRBJ1-5 and V is TRBV5-1, with D maybe TRBD1 (5 bases). CDR1 is SGHRS, CDR2 YFSETQ, per germline. Trimming shortened V by 0 bases and J by 6 bases, and 13 bases separated the two germline ends. The CDR3 length is 15 residues. The CDR3 region has the DNA TGCGCCAGCAGCTTGGGGCTCGCGGGGGGTCAGCCCCAGCATTTT. It codes for CASSLGLAGGQPQHF.

The chain couples TRBV5-6 to TRBJ2-1; 12 bases fit TRBD2. The CDR3 contains 15 residues. Trimming cost V 4 bases and J 4 bases; bases outside gene matches: 3. Germline V gene sequence: CDR1 SGHDT, CDR2 YYEEEE. Here the CDR3 DNA reads TGTGCCAGCAGCATAGGACTAGCGGGGTACAATGAGCAGTTCTTC. It translates to CASSIGLAGYNEQFF.

The chain carries TRBV30 and TRBJ1-1; D may be TRBD1 (5 bases). Trimming took off 3 bases at V and 8 bases at J, with 10 bases between the two ends. The germline V gene encodes CDR1 GTSNPN and CDR2 SVGIG (reference sequence). The CDR3 sequence is 11 residues long. The CDR3 spells CAWSPRDEAFF. In DNA form, the CDR3 reads TGTGCCTGGAGCCCCCGGGACGAAGCTTTCTTT.